This T cell receptor (beta chain) stems from a study of blood T cell repertoires in COVID-19. The germline CDR1 and CDR2 sequences are MNHEY and SVGAGI. The CDR3 is 15 residues long. Between the trimmed V and J ends, which lost 7 bases and 0 bases, there was a span of 16 bases. The table came from immunoSEQ multiplex PCR; TCRdb's copy has only in-frame clones and leaves some out. The sample lists fewer than 250,000 clones, more than 75% seen once, with around 0.89% in the top ten. The genes are TRBV6-5 and TRBJ2-7, with a tentative D call TRBD2 (6 bases). Sequencing was carried out using peripheral blood. The receptor was derived from a man aged 40-55 years with acute or convalescent COVID-19. Written as DNA, the CDR3 is TGTGCCAGCATCCCAGGGACTGTTAGCTCCTACGAGCAGTACTTC. This gives the protein CASIPGTVSSYEQYF.